What follows are 25 T cell receptor beta chains derived from one specimen sequenced in a study of control samples from healthy donors and cancer patients. Measured with immunoSEQ multiplex PCR; TCRdb has only the in-frame clones, and not every one. The profile covers over 150,000 clones, with 91% appearing a single time and around 2% taken by the ten largest. Source material: blood. The receptors come from a woman aged 35 to 49 in good health.

This rearrangement joins TRBV6-2 or TRBV6-3 to TRBJ1-5; D not certain. The CDR3 runs to 13 residues. The V gene lost 4 bases and the J gene lost 2 bases, with 6 bases spanning the gap. The germline V gene encodes CDR1 MNHEY and CDR2 SVGEGT. The DNA for the CDR3 is TGTGCCAGCAGTTCCGACGGCAATCAGCCCCAGCATTTT. Translation gives CASSSDGNQPQHF.

The J gene is TRBJ2-4, the V gene TRBV2; D gene uncertain. The CDR3 is 16 amino acids. The germline V and J ends were trimmed by 6 bases and 8 bases, with 23 bases remaining between them. Per the germline V gene, CDR1 is SNHLY and CDR2 is FYNNEI. CDR3 loop: CASSLTYRVLGDIQYF. In nucleotides, the CDR3 is TGTGCCAGCAGCCTTACTTATAGGGTCCTTGGGGACATTCAGTACTTC.

The table lists this clone with a few counts. This chain joins TRBV6-5 and TRBJ2-1, with D perhaps matching TRBD1 or TRBD2 (5 bases each). CDR3 length: 14 amino acids. Germline V gives CDR1 MNHEY, CDR2 SVGAGI. Trimming cost V 6 bases and J 10 bases, with 19 bases left between them. In DNA, the CDR3 is TGTGCCAGCAGGTTAGCTGGGGGAATCGAGGAGCAGTTCTTC. Translated, it gives CASRLAGGIEEQFF.

A word on this clone: This CDR3 is also generated by other DNA sequences in the sample. The rearrangement uses TRBV27 and TRBJ1-1; TRBD1 matches at 7 bases. The J segment lost 1 base and the V segment lost 3 bases, leaving 2 bases of the junction unmatched. This CDR3 has 14 amino acids. Germline assignment: CDR1 MNHEY and CDR2 SMNVEV (reference sequence). CDR3 amino acids: CASSFGTENTEAFF. DNA of the CDR3: TGTGCCAGCAGTTTCGGGACAGAGAACACTGAAGCTTTCTTT.

This chain uses TRBV3-1 (or the pseudogene TRBV3-2) with TRBJ2-3; D may be TRBD1 (5 bases). V lost 5 bases to trimming and J lost 6 bases, with 6 bases between them. The CDR3 totals 11 residues. Germline V gives CDR1 LGHDT, CDR2 YNNKEL (reference sequence). This CDR3 reads CASSKGDTQYF. The CDR3 bases are TGTGCCAGCAGCAAGGGGGATACGCAGTATTTT.

The chain employs TRBV29-1 and TRBJ2-7; the D gene is possibly TRBD2 (7 bases). The germline CDR1 and CDR2 sequences are SQVTM and ANQGSEA. The CDR3 is 16 residues long. V was pared by 1 base and J by 2 bases, with 18 bases between. This chain's CDR3 is CSVEAASWGGPYEQYF. CDR3 DNA sequence: TGCAGCGTTGAAGCCGCTAGTTGGGGGGGGCCCTACGAGCAGTACTTC.

This chain connects TRBV6-2 or TRBV6-3 to TRBJ2-7, with 8 bases lining up with TRBD1. The CDR3 has 16 residues. Looked up from germline, CDR1 is MNHEY and CDR2 is SVGEGT. Losses at the gene ends were 2 bases for V and 1 base for J; bases not matched to a gene: 7. The DNA of the CDR3 is TGTGCCAGCAGTTACAGTCTGGGACAGGCTTCCTACGAGCAGTACTTC. Residues: CASSYSLGQASYEQYF.

The CDR3, as DNA: TGTGCCAGCAGCCCATCGGTAGTCCTGCTCTCTGGGCAGTATTTT. Its protein is CASSPSVVLLSGQYF. This sequence joins TRBV4-2 and TRBJ2-3; D is undetermined. Germline V gene lookup returns CDR1 LGHNA and CDR2 YNFKEQ. The CDR3 runs to 15 residues. The V gene lost 4 bases and the J gene lost 11 bases, with 22 bases spanning the gap.

The rearrangement joins TRBV11-2 to TRBJ2-1, with D unclear. The CDR3 is 15 residues long. Germline loops: CDR1 SGHAT, CDR2 FQNNGV. Trimming shortened V by 0 bases and J by 0 bases, and 6 bases separated the two germline ends. The CDR3 bases are TGTGCCAGCAGCTTAGAGGTGAGCTCCTACAATGAGCAGTTCTTC. Translating gives CASSLEVSSYNEQFF.

The chain employs TRBV12-3 or TRBV12-4 and TRBJ1-1, with D perhaps TRBD1 (5 bases). This CDR3 comprises 13 residues. The V end was cut by 3 bases, the J end by 3 bases, with 8 bases between. The CDR3 loop reads CASSFLGDTEAFF. The CDR3 DNA is TGTGCCAGCAGTTTTCTGGGGGACACTGAAGCTTTCTTT.

The chain has TRBV2 and TRBJ1-6; D gene unclear. The germline CDR1 and CDR2 sequences are SNHLY and FYNNEI. V lost 0 bases to trimming and J lost 13 bases, with 7 bases between them. The CDR3 runs to 12 residues. DNA of the CDR3: TGTGCCAGCAGTGAAGCGCACGGTCCCCTCCACTTT. Translation gives CASSEAHGPLHF.

The gene calls are TRBV6-2 or TRBV6-3 and TRBJ1-4, with a possible D match to TRBD1 (5 bases). The V end lost 0 bases, the J end lost 10 bases, and 12 bases lay between the germline ends. Germline V gene data show CDR1 as MNHEY and CDR2 as SVGEGT. The CDR3 loop spans 14 amino acids. DNA for the CDR3: TGTGCCAGCAGTTACTCTTGGACATCGGGAAAACTGTTTTTT. It yields the protein CASSYSWTSGKLFF.

The V and J genes are TRBV4-1 and TRBJ1-2; a possible D gene is TRBD1 (5 bases). V was shortened by 3 bases and J by 2 bases, with 13 bases between the two germline ends. Per the germline V gene, CDR1 is MGHRA and CDR2 is YSYEKL. The CDR3 extends over 15 amino acids. CDR3 sequence (DNA): TGCGCCAGCAGCCAGGACAACCGGGAAAACTATGGCTACACCTTC. It codes for CASSQDNRENYGYTF.

The rearrangement links TRBV7-7 to TRBJ2-5; D call uncertain. The CDR3 covers 15 residues. Germline assignment: CDR1 SSHAT and CDR2 FNYEAQ (reference sequence). The germline V and J ends were trimmed by 8 bases and 3 bases, with 19 bases remaining between them. CDR3 DNA sequence: TGTGCCAGCGCTCTTCGGTGGGCCAGAGAAGAGACCCAGTACTTC. Its translation: CASALRWAREETQYF.

This CDR3 is CSVAGLMNTEAFF. The CDR3 DNA reads TGCAGCGTTGCCGGTCTCATGAACACTGAAGCTTTCTTT. The chain combines TRBV29-1 with TRBJ1-1, with no clear D. This CDR3 is 13 amino acids long. The V gene lost 4 bases and the J gene lost 0 bases, with 9 bases spanning the gap. Germline lookup yields CDR1 SQVTM and CDR2 ANQGSEA. The whole variable domain, remainder taken from reference TRBV29-1 and TRBJ1-1, is SAVISQKPSRDICQRGTSLTIQCQVDSQVTMMFWYRQQPGQSLTLIATANQGSEATYESGFVIDKFPISRPNLTFSTLTVSNMSPEDSSIYLCSVAGLMNTEAFFGQGTRLTVV.

CDR3 residues: CASSRPPGSTDTQYF. The CDR3 nucleotides are TGTGCCAGTAGTAGGCCCCCCGGAAGCACAGATACGCAGTATTTT. The gene calls are TRBV19 and TRBJ2-3; no clear D gene. Germline V gives CDR1 LNHDA, CDR2 SQIVND (reference sequence). The CDR3 has 15 amino acids. Trimming removed 4 bases at V and 0 bases at J, with 11 bases between.

The chain joins TRBV13 to TRBJ2-5, with a possible D match to TRBD2 (6 bases). The CDR3 is 15 residues long. The V and J ends lost 6 bases and 1 base respectively, with 15 bases between them. Per germline, CDR1 PRHDT and CDR2 FYEKMQ (reference sequence). CDR3 sequence reads: CASRSRSGLQETQYF. In DNA form, the CDR3 reads TGTGCCAGCAGGAGCCGATCGGGACTCCAAGAGACCCAGTACTTC.

The CDR3 DNA is TGTGCCAGCAGTTTCGTCGGGGAGACTCCACAAGAGACCCAGTACTTC. This encodes CASSFVGETPQETQYF. The chain carries TRBV27 and TRBJ2-5; a weak D match, TRBD2 (5 bases). CDR3 length equals 16 residues. Germline V CDR1 and CDR2: MNHEY, SMNVEV (reference sequence). V was shortened by 3 bases and J by 2 bases, with 16 bases between the two germline ends.

The chain joins TRBV24-1 to TRBJ2-5; 7 nucleotides line up with TRBD1. Germline CDR1 KGHDR, CDR2 SFDVKD. The CDR3 has 13 amino acids. After removal of 7 bases from V and 3 bases from J, the junction contained 4 bases not matched to a gene. DNA for the CDR3: TGTGCCACCAGACGGGACAGCAAAGAGACCCAGTACTTC. This codes for CATRRDSKETQYF.

This chain links TRBV4-1 with TRBJ1-6, with D unresolved. V lost 4 bases to trimming and J lost 4 bases, with 5 bases between them. This CDR3 contains 13 residues. In germline, CDR1 is MGHRA, CDR2 YSYEKL. Here the CDR3 reads CASSRDYNSPLHF. For the CDR3, the DNA is TGCGCCAGCAGCCGGGATTATAATTCACCCCTCCACTTT.

J is TRBJ2-2 and V is TRBV5-1; TRBD1 matches 8 bases. CDR1 is SGHRS, CDR2 YFSETQ, per germline. This CDR3 is built from 15 residues. After removal of 4 bases from V and 0 bases from J, the junction contained 2 bases not matched to a gene. CDR3 loop: CASSRQGSNTGELFF. The CDR3 DNA follows: TGCGCCAGCAGCAGACAGGGGTCGAACACCGGGGAGCTGTTTTTT.

The V gene is TRBV7-6, the J gene TRBJ1-2; D is undetermined. This CDR3 has 15 amino acids. Germline assignment: CDR1 SGHVS and CDR2 FNYEAQ. V was trimmed by 1 base and J by 2 bases, leaving 11 bases between them. CDR3 in amino acids: CASSLGLAVNYGYTF. The CDR3 DNA reads TGTGCCAGCAGCTTAGGTCTGGCAGTAAACTATGGCTACACCTTC.

The gene calls are TRBV2 and TRBJ1-1; D not certain. Trimming left V 7 bases short and J 4 bases short, with 10 bases between. Germline V gene data show CDR1 as SNHLY and CDR2 as FYNNEI. This CDR3 region has 12 residues. The CDR3 bases are TGTGCCAGCATAAGGGCCCGCACTGAAGCTTTCTTT. It specifies CASIRARTEAFF.

The J gene is TRBJ2-3, the V gene TRBV6-4, with D perhaps matching TRBD2 (5 bases). Between the trimmed V and J ends, which lost 5 bases and 4 bases, there was a span of 16 bases. This CDR3 spans 15 amino acids. Germline assignment: CDR1 MRHNA and CDR2 SNTAGT. Written as DNA, the CDR3 is TGTGCCAGCAGTCCCGAGCTGGGAGTCCCAGATACGCAGTATTTT. This translates into CASSPELGVPDTQYF.

The chain couples TRBV7-9 to TRBJ1-5; 12 positions match TRBD1. V was pared by 1 base and J by 6 bases, with 4 bases of the junction left unmatched. This CDR3 has 16 amino acids. CDR1 and CDR2 from the germline V gene are SEHNR and FQNEAQ (reference sequence). The CDR3 nucleotides read TGTGCCAGCAGCTTAGGGGGACAGGGGGCGCGTCAGCCCCAGCATTTT. Its translation is CASSLGGQGARQPQHF.